The clone carrying this T cell receptor (beta chain) came up a few times. This record comes from a study of T-cell memory formation after mild COVID-19. This CDR3 has 15 residues. V gave up 5 bases and J gave up 1 base, with 15 bases separating them. The germline CDR1 and CDR2 sequences are SGHVS and FNYEAQ. TCRdb processed the 5' RACE reads anew with MiXCR; each CDR3 protein has one entry. The sample shows about 500,000 distinct CDR3 sequences, roughly 21% of them seen only once. Sequenced input: PBMCs or a T cell subset sorted from them (not recorded which). This receptor was identified in an adult woman who had mild COVID-19 (a few samples of this study predate the infection). Cell type and time point are not known. The chain employs TRBV7-6 and TRBJ2-7; D possibly corresponds to TRBD2 (6 bases). CDR3 sequence reads: CASSPSAGRSYEQYF. CDR3 DNA sequence: TGTGCCAGCAGCCCATCGGCAGGGAGGTCCTACGAGCAGTACTTC.